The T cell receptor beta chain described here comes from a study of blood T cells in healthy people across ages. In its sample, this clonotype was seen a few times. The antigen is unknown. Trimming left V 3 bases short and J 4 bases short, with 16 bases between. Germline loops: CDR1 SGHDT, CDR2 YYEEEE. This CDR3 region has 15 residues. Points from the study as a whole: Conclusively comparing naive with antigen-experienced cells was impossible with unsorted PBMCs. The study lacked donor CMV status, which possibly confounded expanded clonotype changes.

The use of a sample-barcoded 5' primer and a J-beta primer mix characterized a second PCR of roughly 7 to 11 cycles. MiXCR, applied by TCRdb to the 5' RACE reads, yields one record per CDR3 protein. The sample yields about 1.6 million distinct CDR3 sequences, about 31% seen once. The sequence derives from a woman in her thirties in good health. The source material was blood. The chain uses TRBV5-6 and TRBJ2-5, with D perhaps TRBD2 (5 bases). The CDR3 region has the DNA TGTGCCAGCAGCTGGAGTTACTTGGGGAGAGAGACCCAGTACTTC. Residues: CASSWSYLGRETQYF.